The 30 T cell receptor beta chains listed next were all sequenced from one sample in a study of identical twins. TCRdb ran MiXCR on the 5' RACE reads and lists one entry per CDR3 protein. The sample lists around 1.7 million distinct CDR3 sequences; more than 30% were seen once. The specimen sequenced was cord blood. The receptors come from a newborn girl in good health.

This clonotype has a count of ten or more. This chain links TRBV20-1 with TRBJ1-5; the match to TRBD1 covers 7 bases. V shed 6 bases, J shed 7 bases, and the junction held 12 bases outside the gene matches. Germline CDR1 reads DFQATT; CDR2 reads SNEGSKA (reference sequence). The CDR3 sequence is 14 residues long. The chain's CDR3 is CSAPTGGGTQPQHF. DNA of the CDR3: TGCAGTGCCCCTACGGGAGGGGGCACACAGCCCCAGCATTTT.

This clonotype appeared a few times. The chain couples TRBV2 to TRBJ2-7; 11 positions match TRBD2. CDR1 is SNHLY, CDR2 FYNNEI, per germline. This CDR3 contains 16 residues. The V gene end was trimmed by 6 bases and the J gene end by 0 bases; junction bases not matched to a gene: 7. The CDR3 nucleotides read TGTGCCAGCAGCGGGACTAGCGGTATGCACTCCTACGAGCAGTACTTC. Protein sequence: CASSGTSGMHSYEQYF.

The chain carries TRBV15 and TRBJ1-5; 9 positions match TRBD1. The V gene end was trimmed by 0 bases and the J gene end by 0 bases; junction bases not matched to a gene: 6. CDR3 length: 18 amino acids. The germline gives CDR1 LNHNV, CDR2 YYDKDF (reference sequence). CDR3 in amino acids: CATSRDHRGRDSNQPQHF. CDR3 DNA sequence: TGTGCCACCAGCAGAGACCACAGGGGGCGGGATAGCAATCAGCCCCAGCATTTT.

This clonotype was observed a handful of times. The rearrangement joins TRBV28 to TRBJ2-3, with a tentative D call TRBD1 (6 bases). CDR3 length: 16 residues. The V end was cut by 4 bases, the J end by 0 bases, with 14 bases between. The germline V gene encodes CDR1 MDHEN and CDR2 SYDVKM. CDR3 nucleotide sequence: TGTGCCAGCAGTTCACCGGGACACCCAAGCACAGATACGCAGTATTTT. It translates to CASSSPGHPSTDTQYF.

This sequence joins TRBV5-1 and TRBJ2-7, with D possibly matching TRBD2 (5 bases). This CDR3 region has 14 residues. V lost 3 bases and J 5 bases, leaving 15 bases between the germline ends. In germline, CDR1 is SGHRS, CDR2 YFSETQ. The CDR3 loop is CASSSSGMPHEQYF. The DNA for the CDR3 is TGCGCCAGCAGCTCATCGGGGATGCCCCACGAGCAGTACTTC.

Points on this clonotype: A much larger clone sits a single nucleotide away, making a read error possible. CDR3 amino acids: CASSEQVNYDYTF. The CDR3 nucleotides are TGTGCCAGCAGTGAACAGGTTAACTATGACTACACCTTC. The V and J genes are TRBV6-1 and TRBJ1-2; D gene uncertain. The CDR3 is 13 residues long. The V gene's germline CDR1 is MNHNS and CDR2 SASEGT.

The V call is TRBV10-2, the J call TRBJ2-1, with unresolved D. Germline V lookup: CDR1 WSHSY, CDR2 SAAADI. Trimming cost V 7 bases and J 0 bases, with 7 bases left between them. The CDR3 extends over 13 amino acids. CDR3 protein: CASKPSSYNEQFF. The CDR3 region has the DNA TGCGCCAGCAAGCCTAGCTCCTACAATGAGCAGTTCTTC.

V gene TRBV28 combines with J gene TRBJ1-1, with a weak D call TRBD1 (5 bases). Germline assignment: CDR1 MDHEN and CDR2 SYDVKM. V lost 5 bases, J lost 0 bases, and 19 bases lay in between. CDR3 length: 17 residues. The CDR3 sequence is CASSARTFVLMNTEAFF. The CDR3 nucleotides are TGTGCCAGCAGTGCTCGGACATTCGTCCTCATGAACACTGAAGCTTTCTTT.

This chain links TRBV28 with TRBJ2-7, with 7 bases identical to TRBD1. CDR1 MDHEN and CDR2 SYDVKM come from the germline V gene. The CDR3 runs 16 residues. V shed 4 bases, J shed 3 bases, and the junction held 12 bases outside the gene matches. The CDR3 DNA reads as TGTGCCAGCAGTTCTCCGGGACAGCTTGGGGACTACGAGCAGTACTTC. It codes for CASSSPGQLGDYEQYF. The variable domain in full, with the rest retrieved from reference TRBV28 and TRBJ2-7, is DVKVTQSSRYLVKRTGEKVFLECVQDMDHENMFWYRQDPGLGLRLIYFSYDVKMKEKGDIPEGYSVSREKKERFSLILESASTNQTSMYLCASSSPGQLGDYEQYFGPGTRLTVT.

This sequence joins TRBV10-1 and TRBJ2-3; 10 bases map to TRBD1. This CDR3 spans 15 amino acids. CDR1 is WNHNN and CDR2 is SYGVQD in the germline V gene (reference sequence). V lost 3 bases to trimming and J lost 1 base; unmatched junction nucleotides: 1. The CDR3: CASSDGQGGTDTQYF. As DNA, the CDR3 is TGCGCCAGCAGTGACGGACAGGGGGGCACAGATACGCAGTATTTT.

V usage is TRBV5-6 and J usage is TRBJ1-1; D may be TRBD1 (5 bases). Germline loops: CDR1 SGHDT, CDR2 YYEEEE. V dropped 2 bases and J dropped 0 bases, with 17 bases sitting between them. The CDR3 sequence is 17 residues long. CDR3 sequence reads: CASSFVGRGRMNTEAFF. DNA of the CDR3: TGTGCCAGCAGCTTTGTTGGTCGGGGGAGAATGAACACTGAAGCTTTCTTT.

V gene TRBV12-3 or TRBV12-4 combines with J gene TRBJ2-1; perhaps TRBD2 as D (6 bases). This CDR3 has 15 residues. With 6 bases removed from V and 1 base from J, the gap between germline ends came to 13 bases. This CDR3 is CASRERAGSYNEQFF. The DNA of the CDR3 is TGTGCCAGCAGGGAGCGGGCCGGTTCCTACAATGAGCAGTTCTTC.

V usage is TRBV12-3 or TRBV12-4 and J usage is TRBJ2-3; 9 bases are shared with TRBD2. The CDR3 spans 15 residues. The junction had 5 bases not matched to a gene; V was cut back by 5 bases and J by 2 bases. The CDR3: CASSGLATNTDTQYF. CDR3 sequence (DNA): TGTGCCAGCAGTGGACTAGCGACTAACACAGATACGCAGTATTTT.

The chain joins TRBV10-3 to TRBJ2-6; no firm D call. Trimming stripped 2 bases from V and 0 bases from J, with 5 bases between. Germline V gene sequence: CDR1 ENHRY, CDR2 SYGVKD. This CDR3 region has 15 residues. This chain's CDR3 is CAISEPSSGANVLTF. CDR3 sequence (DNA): TGTGCCATCAGTGAGCCCTCCTCTGGGGCCAACGTCCTGACTTTC.

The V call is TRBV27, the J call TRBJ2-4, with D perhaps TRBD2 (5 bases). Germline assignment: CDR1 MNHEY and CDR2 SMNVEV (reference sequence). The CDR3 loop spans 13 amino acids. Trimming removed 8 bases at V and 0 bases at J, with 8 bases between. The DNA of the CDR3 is TGTGCCAGCGGGAGCATAGCCAAAAACATTCAGTACTTC. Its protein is CASGSIAKNIQYF.

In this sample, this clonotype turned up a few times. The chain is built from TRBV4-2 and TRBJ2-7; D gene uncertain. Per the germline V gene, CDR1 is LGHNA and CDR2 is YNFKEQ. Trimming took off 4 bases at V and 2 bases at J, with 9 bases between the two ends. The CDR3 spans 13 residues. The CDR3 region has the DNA TGTGCCAGCAGCCCGAGATACACCTACGAGCAGTACTTC. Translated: CASSPRYTYEQYF.

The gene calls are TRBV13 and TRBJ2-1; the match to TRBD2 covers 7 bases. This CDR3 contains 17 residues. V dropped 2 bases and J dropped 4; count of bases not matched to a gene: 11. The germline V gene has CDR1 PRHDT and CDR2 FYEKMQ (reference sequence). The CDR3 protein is CASSLSPLGRGYNEQFF. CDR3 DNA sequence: TGTGCCAGCAGCTTAAGCCCCCTTGGGCGGGGGTACAATGAGCAGTTCTTC.

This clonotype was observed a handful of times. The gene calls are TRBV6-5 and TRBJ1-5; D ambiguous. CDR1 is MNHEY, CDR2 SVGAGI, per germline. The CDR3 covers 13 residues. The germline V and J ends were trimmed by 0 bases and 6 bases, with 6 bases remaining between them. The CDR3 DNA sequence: TGTGCCAGCAGTTACTCACAAGTTCAGCCCCAGCATTTT. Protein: CASSYSQVQPQHF.

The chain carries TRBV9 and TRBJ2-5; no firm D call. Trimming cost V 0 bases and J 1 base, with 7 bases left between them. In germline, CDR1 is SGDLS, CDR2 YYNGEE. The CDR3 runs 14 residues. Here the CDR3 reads CASSVDAGQETQYF. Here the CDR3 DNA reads TGTGCCAGCAGCGTAGACGCAGGCCAAGAGACCCAGTACTTC.

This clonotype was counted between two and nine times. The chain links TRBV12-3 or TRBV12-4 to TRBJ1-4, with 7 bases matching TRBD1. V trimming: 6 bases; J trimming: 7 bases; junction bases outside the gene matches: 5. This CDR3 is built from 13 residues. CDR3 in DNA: TGTGCCAGCAGAACCACAGGGGCTGAAAAACTGTTTTTT. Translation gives CASRTTGAEKLFF.

DNA for the CDR3: TGTGCCATCAGTTCGGGCCAAGGAGCTAGCACAGATACGCAGTATTTT. Translating it yields CAISSGQGASTDTQYF. J is TRBJ2-3 and V is TRBV10-3; no clear D gene. The CDR3 totals 16 residues. Germline V lookup: CDR1 ENHRY, CDR2 SYGVKD. Deletions cut 5 bases from V and 0 bases from J, with 15 bases between.

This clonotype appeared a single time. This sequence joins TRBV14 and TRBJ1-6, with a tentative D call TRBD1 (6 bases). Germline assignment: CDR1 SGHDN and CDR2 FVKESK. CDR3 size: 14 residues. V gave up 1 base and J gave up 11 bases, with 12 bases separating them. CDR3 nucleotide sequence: TGTGCCAGCAGCCAAGTAGGCCACAGGGCACCCCTCCACTTT. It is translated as CASSQVGHRAPLHF.

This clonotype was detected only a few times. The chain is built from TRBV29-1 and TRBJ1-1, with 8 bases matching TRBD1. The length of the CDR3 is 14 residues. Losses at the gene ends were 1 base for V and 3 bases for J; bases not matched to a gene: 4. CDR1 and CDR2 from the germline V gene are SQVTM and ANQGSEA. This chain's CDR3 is CSVEGTGIYTEAFF. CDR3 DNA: TGCAGCGTTGAAGGGACAGGGATTTACACTGAAGCTTTCTTT.

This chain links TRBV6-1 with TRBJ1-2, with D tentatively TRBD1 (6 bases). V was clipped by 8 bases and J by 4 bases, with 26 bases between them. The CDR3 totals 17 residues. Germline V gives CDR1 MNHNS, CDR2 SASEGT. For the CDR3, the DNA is TGTGCCAGCTTGCCGGGGGCAGGGAACATAGTCGGCTATGGCTACACCTTC. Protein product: CASLPGAGNIVGYGYTF.

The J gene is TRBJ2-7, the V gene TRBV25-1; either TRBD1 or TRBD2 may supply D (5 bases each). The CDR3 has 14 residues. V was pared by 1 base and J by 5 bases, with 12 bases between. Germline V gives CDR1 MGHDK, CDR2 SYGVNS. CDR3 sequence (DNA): TGTGCCAGCAGTGAATGGGGACCCCTGGACGAGCAGTACTTC. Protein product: CASSEWGPLDEQYF.

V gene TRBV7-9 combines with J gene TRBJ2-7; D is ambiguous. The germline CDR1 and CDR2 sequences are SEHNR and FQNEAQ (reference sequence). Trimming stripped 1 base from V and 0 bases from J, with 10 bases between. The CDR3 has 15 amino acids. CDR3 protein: CASSLGARSSYEQYF. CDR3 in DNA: TGTGCCAGCAGCTTAGGGGCGCGGTCCTCCTACGAGCAGTACTTC.

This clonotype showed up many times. For the CDR3, the DNA is TGCGCCAGCAGCTTGGCCGAGGGACTAGTTACAGATACGCAGTATTTT. Amino acids: CASSLAEGLVTDTQYF. V usage is TRBV5-1 and J usage is TRBJ2-3; TRBD2 matches 8 bases. V was clipped by 0 bases and J by 3 bases; unmatched bases: 6. Germline V lookup: CDR1 SGHRS, CDR2 YFSETQ. The CDR3 covers 16 residues.

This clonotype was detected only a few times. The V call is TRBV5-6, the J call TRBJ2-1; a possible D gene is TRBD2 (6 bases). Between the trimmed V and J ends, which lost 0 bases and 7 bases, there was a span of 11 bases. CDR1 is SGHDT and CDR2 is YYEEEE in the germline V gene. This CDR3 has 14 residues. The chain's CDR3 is CASSLGLVINEQFF. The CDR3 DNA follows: TGTGCCAGCAGCTTGGGACTAGTCATAAATGAGCAGTTCTTC.

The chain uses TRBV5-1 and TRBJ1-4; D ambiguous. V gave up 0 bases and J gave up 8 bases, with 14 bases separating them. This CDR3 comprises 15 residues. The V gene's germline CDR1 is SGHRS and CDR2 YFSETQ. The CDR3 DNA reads TGCGCCAGCAGCTTGGAGACGGGCATTCAGGAAAAACTGTTTTTT. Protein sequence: CASSLETGIQEKLFF.

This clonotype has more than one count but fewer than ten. This CDR3 is CASSLRDGTEKLFF. The CDR3 nucleotides read TGTGCCAGCAGCCTCCGGGACGGGACCGAAAAACTGTTTTTT. The chain recombines TRBV11-2 with TRBJ1-4; weak D call: TRBD1 (5 bases). Deletions cut 5 bases from V and 8 bases from J, with 15 bases between. The germline V gene has CDR1 SGHAT and CDR2 FQNNGV. The CDR3 has 14 residues.